This entry lists 9 T cell receptor beta chains sequenced from one sample in a study of blood T cell repertoires in COVID-19. Only in-frame clones appear in the TCRdb table, and some are missing; sequencing was by immunoSEQ multiplex PCR. The sample has over 120,000 clones, more than 65% seen once. Source material: peripheral blood. The receptor set was obtained from a woman aged 55-70 years with acute or convalescent COVID-19.

This chain connects TRBV13 to TRBJ2-3, with a possible D match to TRBD1 (8 bases). CDR3 size: 14 residues. The germline CDR1 and CDR2 sequences are PRHDT and FYEKMQ (reference sequence). V gave up 4 bases and J gave up 4 bases, with 12 bases separating them. CDR3 sequence: CASSSQGGPDTQYF. DNA of the CDR3: TGTGCCAGCAGCTCACAGGGGGGGCCAGATACGCAGTATTTT.

The genes are TRBV18 and TRBJ1-2, with 8 bases fitting TRBD1. The trim removed 5 bases at V and 8 bases at J, leaving 7 bases unmatched. This CDR3 region has 13 residues. Germline V gene data show CDR1 as KGHSH and CDR2 as LQKENI. Here the CDR3 reads CASSTTGDRGYTF. As DNA, the CDR3 is TGTGCCAGCTCAACGACAGGGGATAGAGGCTACACCTTC.

This clone has a single count. The chain links TRBV2 to TRBJ2-7; TRBD2 matches 9 bases. Looked up from germline, CDR1 is SNHLY and CDR2 is FYNNEI. This CDR3 has 17 amino acids. The ends lost 0 bases at V and 4 bases at J; junction bases unmatched: 10. DNA for the CDR3: TGTGCCAGCAGTGAAGCGCTTCAGGCGGGAGGGCCGTACGAGCAGTACTTC. Its translation: CASSEALQAGGPYEQYF. Drawing the rest from reference TRBV2 and TRBJ2-7, the complete variable domain is EPEVTQTPSHQVTQMGQEVILRCVPISNHLYFYWYRQILGQKVEFLVSFYNNEISEKSEIFDDQFSVERPDGSNFTLKIRSTKLEDSAMYFCASSEALQAGGPYEQYFGPGTRLTVT.

The gene calls are TRBV2 and TRBJ2-7, with D possibly matching TRBD2 (5 bases). The length of the CDR3 is 13 residues. Germline V CDR1 and CDR2: SNHLY, FYNNEI. Trimming removed 5 bases from V and 7 bases from J, with 15 bases in between. Here the CDR3 DNA reads TGTGCCAGCAGTCCCCGGGCTCCGGGGGAGCAGTACTTC. The encoded protein is CASSPRAPGEQYF.

The V gene is TRBV27, the J gene TRBJ2-4; 15 bases map to TRBD2. Germline lookup yields CDR1 MNHEY and CDR2 SMNVEV (reference sequence). V lost 4 bases and J lost 0; bases outside the gene matches: 13. The CDR3 is made up of 21 amino acids. The CDR3 region has the DNA TGTGCCAGCAGTTATCGGACTAGCGGGAGGGGGGGCCCCTTAGCCAAAAACATTCAGTACTTC. Translated: CASSYRTSGRGGPLAKNIQYF.

This clone was found once. This chain connects TRBV6-5 to TRBJ2-1, with D unclear. In germline, CDR1 is MNHEY, CDR2 SVGAGI. This CDR3 contains 15 residues. Trimming took 6 bases from V and 4 from J, leaving 16 bases between them. The CDR3 here is CASRFDARKYNEQFF. In nucleotides, the CDR3 is TGTGCCAGCAGATTCGATGCCAGGAAGTACAATGAGCAGTTCTTC.

The chain recombines TRBV24-1 with TRBJ2-1, with D tentatively TRBD1 (6 bases). Germline V gene lookup returns CDR1 KGHDR and CDR2 SFDVKD. The CDR3 runs to 17 residues. Trimming shortened V by 5 bases and J by 0 bases, and 16 bases separated the two germline ends. The CDR3 bases are TGTGCCACCAGTGTCAGGGGACACCCGGTCTCCTACAATGAGCAGTTCTTC. Translated, it gives CATSVRGHPVSYNEQFF.

The rearrangement joins TRBV27 to TRBJ2-5, with 10 bases aligning to TRBD2. CDR3 length: 16 amino acids. The trim removed 4 bases at V and 2 bases at J, leaving 7 bases unmatched. CDR1 and CDR2 (germline): MNHEY, SMNVEV (reference sequence). CDR3 protein: CASSSIGLADQETQYF. Written as DNA, the CDR3 is TGTGCCAGCAGTTCGATTGGACTAGCGGATCAAGAGACCCAGTACTTC.

V gene TRBV4-1 combines with J gene TRBJ1-5; D remains ambiguous. Per germline, CDR1 MGHRA and CDR2 YSYEKL. The CDR3 is 16 amino acids. Trimming removed 0 bases from V and 4 bases from J, with 13 bases in between. The CDR3 here is CASSQEYGTDNQPQHF. The CDR3 DNA sequence: TGCGCCAGCAGCCAAGAGTACGGTACAGATAATCAGCCCCAGCATTTT.